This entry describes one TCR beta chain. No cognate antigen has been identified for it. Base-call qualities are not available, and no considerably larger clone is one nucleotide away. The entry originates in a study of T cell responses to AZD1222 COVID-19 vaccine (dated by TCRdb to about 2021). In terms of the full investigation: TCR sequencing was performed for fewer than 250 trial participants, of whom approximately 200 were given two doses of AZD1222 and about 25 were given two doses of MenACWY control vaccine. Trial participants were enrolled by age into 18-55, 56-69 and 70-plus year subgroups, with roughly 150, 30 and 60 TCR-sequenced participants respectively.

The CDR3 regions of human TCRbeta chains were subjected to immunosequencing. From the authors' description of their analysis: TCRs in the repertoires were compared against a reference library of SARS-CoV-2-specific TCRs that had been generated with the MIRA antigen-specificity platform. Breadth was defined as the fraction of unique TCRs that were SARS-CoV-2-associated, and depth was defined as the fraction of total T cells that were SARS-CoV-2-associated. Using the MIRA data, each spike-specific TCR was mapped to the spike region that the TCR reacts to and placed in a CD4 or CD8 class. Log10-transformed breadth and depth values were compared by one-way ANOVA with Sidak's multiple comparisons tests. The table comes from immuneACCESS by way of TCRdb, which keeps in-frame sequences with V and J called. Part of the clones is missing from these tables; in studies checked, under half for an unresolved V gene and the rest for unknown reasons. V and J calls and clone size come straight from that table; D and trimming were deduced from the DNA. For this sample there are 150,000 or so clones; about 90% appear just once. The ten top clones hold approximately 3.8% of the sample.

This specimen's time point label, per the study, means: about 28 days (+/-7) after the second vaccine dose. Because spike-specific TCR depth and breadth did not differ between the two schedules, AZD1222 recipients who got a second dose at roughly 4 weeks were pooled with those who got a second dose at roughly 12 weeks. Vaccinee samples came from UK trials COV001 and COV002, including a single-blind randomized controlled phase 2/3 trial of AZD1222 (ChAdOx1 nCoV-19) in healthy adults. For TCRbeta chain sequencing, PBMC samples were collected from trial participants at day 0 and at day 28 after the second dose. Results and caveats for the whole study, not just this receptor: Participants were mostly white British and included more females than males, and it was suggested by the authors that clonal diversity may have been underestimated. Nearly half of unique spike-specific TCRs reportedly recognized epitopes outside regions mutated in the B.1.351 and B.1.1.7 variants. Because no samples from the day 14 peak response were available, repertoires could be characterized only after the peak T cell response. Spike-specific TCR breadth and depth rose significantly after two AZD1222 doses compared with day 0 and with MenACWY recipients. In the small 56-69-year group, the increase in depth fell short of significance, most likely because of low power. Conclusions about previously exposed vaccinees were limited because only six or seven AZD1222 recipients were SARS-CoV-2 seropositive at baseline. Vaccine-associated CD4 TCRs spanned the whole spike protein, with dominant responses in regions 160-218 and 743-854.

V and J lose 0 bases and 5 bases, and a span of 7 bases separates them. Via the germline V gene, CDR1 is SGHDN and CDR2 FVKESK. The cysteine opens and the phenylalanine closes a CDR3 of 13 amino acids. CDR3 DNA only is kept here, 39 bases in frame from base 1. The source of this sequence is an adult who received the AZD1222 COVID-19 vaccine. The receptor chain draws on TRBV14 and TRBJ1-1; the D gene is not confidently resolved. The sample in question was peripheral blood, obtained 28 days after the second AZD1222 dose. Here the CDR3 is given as CASSQDLGTEAFF. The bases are TGTGCCAGCAGCCAAGACCTGGGGACTGAAGCTTTCTTT.